A selection of T cell receptor beta chains follows, all from one sample in a study of T cell responses to AZD1222 COVID-19 vaccine. Generated by immunoSEQ multiplex PCR, the TCRdb table keeps only in-frame clones and is missing some. The repertoire holds about 120,000 clones, with roughly 92% as singletons. This specimen was peripheral blood, taken 28 days after the second AZD1222 dose. The source of these receptors is an adult who received the AZD1222 COVID-19 vaccine. Each CDR3 is given without its conserved first and last residue. Size values are once, few and many counts, or a class for expanded clones, and some rows have none.

V gene: TRBV15
J gene: TRBJ2-2
clone size: once
CDR3 protein: ATSRARTNTGELF

V gene: TRBV27
J gene: TRBJ2-3
clone size: once
CDR3 protein: ASRGTPGLAGSEGTQY

V gene: TRBV19
J gene: TRBJ1-1
clone size: -
CDR3 protein: ATKSQYTEAF

V gene: TRBV27
J gene: TRBJ1-2
clone size: -
CDR3 protein: ASSSRDGRSGYT

V gene: TRBV6-4
J gene: TRBJ2-2
clone size: -
CDR3 protein: ASSALGTGELF

V gene: TRBV27
J gene: TRBJ1-5
clone size: -
CDR3 protein: ASSLTQGQPQH

V gene: TRBV5-6
J gene: TRBJ1-5
clone size: once
CDR3 protein: ASSDRGYDQPQH

V gene: TRBV5-1
J gene: TRBJ1-4
clone size: -
CDR3 protein: ASSLWGTGGTNEKLF

V gene: TRBV7-8
J gene: TRBJ2-7
clone size: once
CDR3 protein: ASSSTGPTYEQY

V gene: TRBV5-1
J gene: TRBJ1-5
clone size: -
CDR3 protein: ASSLGSGAQPQH

V gene: TRBV5-1
J gene: TRBJ2-1
clone size: -
CDR3 protein: ASSLPYGLAAINEQF

V gene: TRBV19
J gene: TRBJ2-1
clone size: -
CDR3 protein: ASSMTGSRNEQF

V gene: TRBV19
J gene: TRBJ2-7
clone size: -
CDR3 protein: ASSPQGQFYEQY

V gene: TRBV19
J gene: TRBJ1-2
clone size: few
CDR3 protein: ASSVGTGLNYGYT

V gene: TRBV5-1
J gene: TRBJ1-6
clone size: -
CDR3 protein: ASSLAGTGDYNSPLH

V gene: TRBV18
J gene: TRBJ1-2
clone size: -
CDR3 protein: ASSPQAGGNYGYT

V gene: TRBV6-5
J gene: TRBJ1-3
clone size: once
CDR3 protein: ASSYSRGSGNTIY

V gene: TRBV2
J gene: TRBJ2-7
clone size: -
CDR3 protein: ASRATLPYEQY

V gene: TRBV6-4
J gene: TRBJ2-1
clone size: -
CDR3 protein: ASKESGLQVGDYNEQF

V gene: TRBV9
J gene: TRBJ1-1
clone size: once
CDR3 protein: ASSDQISTEAF

V gene: TRBV5-1
J gene: TRBJ2-7
clone size: -
CDR3 protein: ASSPGGTSGTSYEQY

V gene: TRBV28
J gene: TRBJ1-4
clone size: -
CDR3 protein: ASIPRGPSRGEKLF

V gene: TRBV2
J gene: TRBJ1-4
clone size: few
CDR3 protein: ASRSGVFEKLF

V gene: TRBV6-6
J gene: TRBJ1-3
clone size: -
CDR3 protein: ASSLRGDSGNTIY

V gene: TRBV9
J gene: TRBJ2-5
clone size: -
CDR3 protein: ASSAWTGEKETQY

V gene: TRBV7-9
J gene: TRBJ1-1
clone size: -
CDR3 protein: ASSLVQGGGWTEAF

V gene: TRBV6-5
J gene: TRBJ1-5
clone size: -
CDR3 protein: ASSYTGRDQPQH

V gene: TRBV5-1
J gene: TRBJ2-3
clone size: -
CDR3 protein: ASSLADRGTDTQY

V gene: TRBV18
J gene: TRBJ1-1
clone size: -
CDR3 protein: ASSPLPRGRGTEAF

V gene: TRBV19
J gene: TRBJ1-5
clone size: -
CDR3 protein: ASSIGGQNQPQH

V gene: TRBV11-3
J gene: TRBJ2-3
clone size: once
CDR3 protein: ASSPTGLSTDTQY